The next 2 T cell receptor beta chains were all read from a single sample in a study of tumor and adjacent non-tumor tissue in lung cancer listed by TCRdb under 2018. RNA was isolated from bulk unsorted tissue, and RNA quality was assessed with a NanoDrop ND-1000 and an Agilent 2100. The library was obtained by multiplex PCR. The sequencer was an Illumina HiSeq 2500. TCRbeta libraries were built by three rounds of nested PCR using primers (Table S4), following protocols modified from ARM-PCR. TCRdb took the public reads, trimmed them with fastp at Q25, ran MiXCR for clone calling and kept in-frame beta chains. Merged by CDR3 protein, the rows form single entries marked with the most common genes and DNA. For this sample there are more than 90,000 distinct CDR3 sequences; about 72% appear just once. Of the sample, 15% to 20% is held by the ten largest clones. The sample was lung tumor tissue. These receptor sequences come from a man aged 60 to 69 with non-small cell lung cancer.

A note on this clonotype: A read error may account for a junction end that differs from germline. This chain connects TRBV20-1 to TRBJ2-5, with 12 positions matching TRBD2. Germline-derived CDR1 and CDR2 are DFQATT and SNEGSKA (reference sequence). This CDR3 has 16 amino acids. The CDR3 sequence: CNARGLAGGHKETKYF. Here the CDR3 DNA reads TGCAATGCTAGAGGGCTAGCGGGAGGGCATAAAGAGACCAAGTACTTC.

Points on this clonotype: The CDR3 does not close with the conserved phenylalanine or tryptophan, likely indicating a read error. This chain links TRBV11-1 with TRBJ2-2, with no clear D. CDR1 is SGHAT, CDR2 FQDESV, per germline (reference sequence). This CDR3 region has 13 residues. Trimming shortened V by 6 bases and J by 7 bases, and 12 bases separated the two germline ends. CDR3 amino acids: CASSSRLYGELFS. CDR3 DNA: TGTGCCAGCAGTTCCAGACTGTACGGGGAGCTGTTTTCT.